The clone carrying this T cell receptor beta chain was recorded only once. This sample is part of a study of blood T cell repertoires in COVID-19. As for the study in general: From the United States, Italy and Spain came samples of acute and convalescent COVID-19. Nucleic acid was either cDNA or gDNA, and it came from T cells, B-cell-depleted T cells, or PBMCs.

In the authors' workflow: Amplified reference gene primers provided the basis for estimating nucleated cell counts. This table comes from immunoSEQ multiplex PCR, and its TCRdb copy is limited to in-frame clones, with some not included. Clone size and the V and J calls come from that table; the DNA yielded D and trimming. The sample has roughly 80,000 clones, 90% seen once. V was pared by 5 bases and J by 6 bases, with 10 bases of the junction left unmatched. The CDR3 length is 16 residues. Per the germline V gene, CDR1 is SQVTM and CDR2 is ANQGSEA. This sequence originates from a man in his fifties or sixties with acute or convalescent COVID-19. What was sequenced was peripheral blood. V and J are TRBV29-1 and TRBJ2-3; 14 bases fit TRBD2. This CDR3 is CSVIGGTSGSLDTQYF. For the CDR3, the DNA is TGCAGCGTTATCGGGGGGACTAGCGGGAGTCTCGATACGCAGTATTTT.